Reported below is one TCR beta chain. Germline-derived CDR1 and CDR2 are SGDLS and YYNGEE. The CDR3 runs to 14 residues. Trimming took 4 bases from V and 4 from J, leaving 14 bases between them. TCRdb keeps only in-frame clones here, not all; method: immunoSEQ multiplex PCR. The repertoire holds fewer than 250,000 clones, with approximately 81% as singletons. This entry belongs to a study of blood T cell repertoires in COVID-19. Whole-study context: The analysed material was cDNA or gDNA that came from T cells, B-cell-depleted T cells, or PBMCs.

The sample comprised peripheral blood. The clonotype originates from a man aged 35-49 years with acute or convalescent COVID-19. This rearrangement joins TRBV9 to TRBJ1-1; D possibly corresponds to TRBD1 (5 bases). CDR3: CASSSGWVGTEAFF. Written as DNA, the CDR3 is TGTGCCAGCAGCTCAGGGTGGGTGGGCACTGAAGCTTTCTTT.